The 21 T cell receptor beta chains given below trace back to one sample, sequenced in a study of CD8 T cells in ankylosing spondylitis. TCRdb processed the 5' RACE reads anew with MiXCR; each CDR3 protein has one entry. The data contain tens of thousands of distinct CDR3 sequences, 5.3% of them seen just once; the ten biggest clones take up approximately 2.1%. Sequenced: blood, either unsorted or a sorted T cell fraction (not recorded which). These receptors were collected from a male donor with ankylosing spondylitis or in good health (not recorded which).

This clonotype was seen ten or more times. This rearrangement joins TRBV5-8 to TRBJ1-1; 7 bases align to TRBD1. The CDR3 runs to 14 residues. V lost 4 bases to trimming and J lost 4 bases; unmatched junction nucleotides: 7. Germline-derived CDR1 and CDR2 are SGHTS and YDEGEE. This CDR3 reads CASSAEYRGTEAFF. In DNA, the CDR3 is TGTGCCAGCAGCGCGGAATACAGGGGCACTGAAGCTTTCTTT.

This clonotype was seen many times. The gene calls are TRBV29-1 and TRBJ2-1; D is perhaps TRBD1 or TRBD2 (5 bases each). The CDR3 consists of 14 residues. Germline V CDR1 and CDR2: SQVTM, ANQGSEA. V was clipped by 3 bases and J by 4 bases, with 13 bases between them. The CDR3 DNA reads TGCAGCGTTGACGAGGGGTTGGGGTACAATGAGCAGTTCTTC. Residues: CSVDEGLGYNEQFF.

This clonotype was detected many times. The genes are TRBV2 and TRBJ2-4; a weak D match, TRBD2 (6 bases). The CDR3 is 14 amino acids. V was trimmed by 4 bases and J by 8 bases, leaving 15 bases between them. Germline V gene sequence: CDR1 SNHLY, CDR2 FYNNEI. Here the CDR3 DNA reads TGTGCCAGCAGTGCCTACTTGGAGGGAGACATTCAGTACTTC. Amino acid sequence: CASSAYLEGDIQYF.

This clonotype was detected many times. V gene TRBV10-2 combines with J gene TRBJ1-1; weak D call: TRBD1 (6 bases). The CDR3 totals 13 residues. V was clipped by 2 bases and J by 6 bases, with 10 bases between them. Germline lookup yields CDR1 WSHSY and CDR2 SAAADI. The CDR3, as DNA: TGCGCCAGCAGTGAGGGGGGCAGGGCTGAAGCTTTCTTT. This gives the protein CASSEGGRAEAFF.

This clonotype was detected many times. The chain links TRBV3-1 to TRBJ2-2; no firm D call. Germline CDR1 is LGHDT and CDR2 is YNNKEL (reference sequence). The V end lost 1 base, the J end lost 0 bases, and 9 bases lay between the germline ends. There are 16 residues in the CDR3. The DNA for the CDR3 is TGTGCCAGCAGCCAAGGTAAAGGGCCGAACACCGGGGAGCTGTTTTTT. This sequence encodes CASSQGKGPNTGELFF.

This clonotype was seen at least ten times. The chain carries TRBV7-3 and TRBJ2-3; a possible D gene is TRBD1 (5 bases). Per the germline V gene, CDR1 is SGHTA and CDR2 is FQGTGA. The CDR3 runs 16 residues. Trimming took off 8 bases at V and 5 bases at J, with 23 bases between the two ends. The CDR3 coding sequence is TGTGCCAGCCGACCCGGACACTCGGAATTAGGAGATACGCAGTATTTT. This sequence encodes CASRPGHSELGDTQYF.

This clonotype was counted many times. The chain has TRBV6-6 and TRBJ1-1; D is uncertain. Germline V gene data show CDR1 as MNHNY and CDR2 as SVGAGI (reference sequence). There are 13 residues in the CDR3. Between the trimmed V and J ends, which lost 4 bases and 2 bases, there was a span of 8 bases. The CDR3 region has the DNA TGTGCCAGCAGTTTCCCCGATAACACTGAAGCTTTCTTT. Protein product: CASSFPDNTEAFF.

This clonotype showed up many times. The chain joins TRBV7-9 to TRBJ2-3, with 9 bases fitting TRBD1. This CDR3 is built from 15 residues. Germline V CDR1 and CDR2: SEHNR, FQNEAQ (reference sequence). J was trimmed by 1 base and V by 5 bases; bases with no gene match: 4. The CDR3 coding sequence is TGTGCCAGCAGCCTGGGACAGGGTGGCACAGATACGCAGTATTTT. Protein product: CASSLGQGGTDTQYF.

This clonotype was found many times. Relative to the germline gene, one junction end is altered; a read error may explain this. This chain uses TRBV24-1 with TRBJ2-5; no clear D gene. This CDR3 has 8 residues. CDR1 and CDR2 from the germline V gene are KGHDR and SFDVKD. This CDR3 reads CATKSSGF. The CDR3 region has the DNA TGTGCCACCAAGTCCTCGGGCTTC.

This clonotype was counted ten times or more. V usage is TRBV5-6 and J usage is TRBJ2-3, with 9 nucleotides matching TRBD2. From germline, CDR1 is SGHDT and CDR2 YYEEEE. The CDR3 is made up of 16 amino acids. V lost 0 bases and J lost 2; bases outside the gene matches: 4. The CDR3 region is CASSLGLAVLTDTQYF. In DNA form, the CDR3 reads TGTGCCAGCAGCTTGGGACTAGCGGTCCTCACAGATACGCAGTATTTT.

In its sample, this clonotype was seen many times. The chain is built from TRBV20-1 and TRBJ2-1; 9 bases are a match to TRBD1. The CDR3 extends over 14 amino acids. Trimming cost V 3 bases and J 3 bases; bases outside gene matches: 3. Germline V CDR1 and CDR2: DFQATT, SNEGSKA (reference sequence). CDR3 loop: CSARGTGFYNEQFF. The CDR3 region has the DNA TGCAGTGCTAGGGGGACAGGGTTCTACAATGAGCAGTTCTTC.

For the CDR3, the DNA is TGTGCCAGCTCGCTAGCATGGGGCGATGAGCAGTTCTTC. Residues: CASSLAWGDEQFF. J is TRBJ2-1 and V is TRBV6-1; D is tentatively TRBD1 or TRBD2 (5 bases each). The CDR3 has 13 residues. Trimming removed 8 bases from V and 8 bases from J, with 16 bases in between. The germline CDR1 and CDR2 sequences are MNHNS and SASEGT.

This clonotype was seen ten or more times. The chain uses TRBV28 and TRBJ2-1; TRBD1 agrees at 7 bases. The CDR3 has 16 residues. V lost 2 bases and J lost 3; bases outside the gene matches: 7. Per the germline V gene, CDR1 is MDHEN and CDR2 is SYDVKM. The CDR3 here is CASSLEGARDYNEQFF. The DNA of the CDR3 is TGTGCCAGCAGTTTAGAGGGGGCCAGGGACTACAATGAGCAGTTCTTC.

This clonotype has ten or more counts. At one end, the junction sequence differs from germline, possibly due to a read error. This chain links TRBV6-5 with TRBJ2-3; the match to TRBD2 covers 9 bases. This CDR3 comprises 15 residues. CDR1 is MNHEY and CDR2 is SVGAGI in the germline V gene. Here the CDR3 reads CTSSFASGGTDTQYF. DNA for the CDR3: TGTACCAGCAGTTTCGCCAGCGGGGGGACAGATACGCAGTATTTT.

Ten or more counts support this clonotype. The chain combines TRBV20-1 with TRBJ2-3; 11 bases match TRBD2. There are 14 residues in the CDR3. The junction had 5 bases not matched to a gene; V was cut back by 3 bases and J by 6 bases. CDR1 is DFQATT, CDR2 SNEGSKA, per germline (reference sequence). The DNA of the CDR3 is TGCAGTGCTAGGGGTAGCGGGGGGGGTGATACGCAGTATTTT. Its translation is CSARGSGGGDTQYF.

This clonotype was picked up many times. The chain links TRBV29-1 to TRBJ1-1; D not resolved. The germline V gene encodes CDR1 SQVTM and CDR2 ANQGSEA. Trimming stripped 6 bases from V and 4 bases from J, with 12 bases between. The CDR3 loop spans 12 amino acids. The CDR3 nucleotides are TGCAGCGTGGCTTCGGGGTCCACTGAAGCTTTCTTT. Translated: CSVASGSTEAFF.

This clonotype was seen many times. CDR3 in amino acids: CASSLRSARETQYF. The DNA of the CDR3 is TGTGCCAGCAGCTTAAGGTCGGCAAGGGAGACCCAGTACTTC. The rearrangement joins TRBV7-7 to TRBJ2-5; no clear D gene. The CDR3 contains 14 residues. The germline CDR1 and CDR2 sequences are SSHAT and FNYEAQ (reference sequence). V lost 2 bases and J 5 bases, leaving 12 bases between the germline ends. The full variable domain, in which reference TRBV7-7 and TRBJ2-5 provide the parts outside the CDR3, is GAGVSQSPRYKVTKRGQDVTLRCDPISSHATLYWYQQALGQGPEFLTYFNYEAQPDKSGLPSDRFSAERPEGSISTLTIQRTEQRDSAMYRCASSLRSARETQYFGPGTRLLVL.

This clonotype was counted many times. The V call is TRBV5-1, the J call TRBJ2-3; D is ambiguous. V was pared by 5 bases and J by 4 bases, with 5 bases between. The CDR3 runs to 11 residues. The germline V gene encodes CDR1 SGHRS and CDR2 YFSETQ. The CDR3 nucleotides are TGCGCCAGCAGTTCCTCAGATACGCAGTATTTT. Protein product: CASSSSDTQYF.

This clonotype was counted between two and nine times. The chain's CDR3 is CASSWNQGDTEAFF. DNA for the CDR3: TGTGCCAGCAGCTGGAACCAGGGTGACACTGAAGCTTTCTTT. The J gene is TRBJ1-1, the V gene TRBV7-2; D might be TRBD1 (5 bases). This CDR3 region has 14 residues. V lost 4 bases and J lost 3, with 12 bases in between. The germline CDR1 and CDR2 sequences are SGHTA and FQGNSA.

This clonotype was seen many times. The CDR3 nucleotides read TGCGCCAGCAGCTTGGTCGGGGACTCTGGAAACACCATATATTTT. Protein sequence: CASSLVGDSGNTIYF. The chain has TRBV5-1 and TRBJ1-3, with no clear D. This CDR3 region has 15 residues. CDR1 is SGHRS, CDR2 YFSETQ, per germline. Trimming removed 0 bases at V and 0 bases at J, with 7 bases between.

This clonotype was seen at least ten times. The rearrangement joins TRBV3-1 to TRBJ2-2; D possibly corresponds to TRBD1 (6 bases). V was pared by 3 bases and J by 6 bases, with 14 bases between. CDR3 size: 15 residues. Per the germline V gene, CDR1 is LGHDT and CDR2 is YNNKEL (reference sequence). In DNA form, the CDR3 reads TGTGCCAGCAGCCACCCACAGGGTCAAGCCGGGGAGCTGTTTTTT. Amino acids: CASSHPQGQAGELFF. Full variable domain (rest looked up from reference TRBV3-1 and TRBJ2-2): DTAVSQTPKYLVTQMGNDKSIKCEQNLGHDTMYWYKQDSKKFLKIMFSYNNKELIINETVPNRFSPKSPDKAHLNLHINSLELGDSAVYFCASSHPQGQAGELFFGEGSRLTVL.